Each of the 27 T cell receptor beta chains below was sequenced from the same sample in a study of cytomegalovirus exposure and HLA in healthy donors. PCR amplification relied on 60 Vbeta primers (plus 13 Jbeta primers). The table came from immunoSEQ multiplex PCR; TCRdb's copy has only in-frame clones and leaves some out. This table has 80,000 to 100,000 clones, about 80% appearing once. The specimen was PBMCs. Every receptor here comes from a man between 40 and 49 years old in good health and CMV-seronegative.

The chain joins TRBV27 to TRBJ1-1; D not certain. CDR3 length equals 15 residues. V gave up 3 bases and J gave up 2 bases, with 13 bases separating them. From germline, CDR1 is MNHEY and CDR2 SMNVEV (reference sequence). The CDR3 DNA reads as TGTGCCAGCAGTTTCCTTGGGCTCCTCAACACTGAAGCTTTCTTT. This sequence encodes CASSFLGLLNTEAFF.

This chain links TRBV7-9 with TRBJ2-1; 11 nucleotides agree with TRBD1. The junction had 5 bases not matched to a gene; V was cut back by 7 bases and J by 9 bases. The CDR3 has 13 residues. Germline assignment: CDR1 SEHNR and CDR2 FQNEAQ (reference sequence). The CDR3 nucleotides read TGTGCCAGCACCGGACAGGGGGCCCGTGAGCAGTTCTTC. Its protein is CASTGQGAREQFF.

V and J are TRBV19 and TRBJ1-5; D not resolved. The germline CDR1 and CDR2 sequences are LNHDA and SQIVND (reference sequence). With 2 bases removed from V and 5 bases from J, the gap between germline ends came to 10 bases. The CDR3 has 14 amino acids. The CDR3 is CASSILGLDQPQHF. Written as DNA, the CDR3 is TGTGCCAGTAGTATACTCGGTCTTGATCAGCCCCAGCATTTT.

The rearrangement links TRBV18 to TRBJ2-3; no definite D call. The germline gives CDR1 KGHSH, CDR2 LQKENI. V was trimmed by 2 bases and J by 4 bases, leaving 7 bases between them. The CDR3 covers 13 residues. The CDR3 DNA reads TGTGCCAGCTCACCAGGGCTGTCAGATACGCAGTATTTT. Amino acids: CASSPGLSDTQYF. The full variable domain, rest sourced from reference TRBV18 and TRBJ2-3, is NAGVMQNPRHLVRRRGQEARLRCSPMKGHSHVYWYRQLPEEGLKFMVYLQKENIIDESGMPKERFSAEFPKEGPSILRIQQVVRGDSAAYFCASSPGLSDTQYFGPGTRLTVL.

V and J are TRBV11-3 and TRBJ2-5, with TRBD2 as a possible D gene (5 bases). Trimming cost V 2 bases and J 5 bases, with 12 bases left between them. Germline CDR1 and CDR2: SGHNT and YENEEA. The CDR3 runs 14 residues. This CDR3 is CASSLRGKVETQYF. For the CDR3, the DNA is TGTGCCAGCAGCTTACGGGGTAAAGTCGAGACCCAGTACTTC.

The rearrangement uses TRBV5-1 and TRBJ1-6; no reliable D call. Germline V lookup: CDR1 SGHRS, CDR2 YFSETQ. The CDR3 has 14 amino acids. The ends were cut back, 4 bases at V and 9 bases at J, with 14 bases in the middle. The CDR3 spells CASSPDPRGSPLHF. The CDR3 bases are TGCGCCAGCAGCCCGGACCCACGGGGTTCACCCCTCCACTTT.

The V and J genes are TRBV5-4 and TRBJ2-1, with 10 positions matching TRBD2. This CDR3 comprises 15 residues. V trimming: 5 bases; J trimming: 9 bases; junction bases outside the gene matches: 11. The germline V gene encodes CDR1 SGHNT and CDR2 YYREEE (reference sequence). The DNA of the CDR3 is TGTGCCAGCAGGCCCGGGACTAGCGTTAGTAGTGAGCAGTTCTTC. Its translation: CASRPGTSVSSEQFF.

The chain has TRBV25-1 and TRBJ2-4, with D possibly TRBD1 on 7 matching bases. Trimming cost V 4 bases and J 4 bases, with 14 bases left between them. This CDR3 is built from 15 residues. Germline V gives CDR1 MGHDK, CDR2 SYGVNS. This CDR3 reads CASSVSQGGKNIQYF. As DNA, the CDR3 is TGTGCCAGCAGTGTCTCCCAGGGGGGAAAAAACATTCAGTACTTC.

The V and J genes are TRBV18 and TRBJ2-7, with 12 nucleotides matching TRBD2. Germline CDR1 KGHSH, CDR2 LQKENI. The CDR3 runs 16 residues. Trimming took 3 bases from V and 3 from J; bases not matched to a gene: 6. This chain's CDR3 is CASSPLGLAGHYEQYF. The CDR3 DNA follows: TGTGCCAGCTCACCCTTGGGACTAGCGGGCCACTACGAGCAGTACTTC. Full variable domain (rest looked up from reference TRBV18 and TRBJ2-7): NAGVMQNPRHLVRRRGQEARLRCSPMKGHSHVYWYRQLPEEGLKFMVYLQKENIIDESGMPKERFSAEFPKEGPSILRIQQVVRGDSAAYFCASSPLGLAGHYEQYFGPGTRLTVT.

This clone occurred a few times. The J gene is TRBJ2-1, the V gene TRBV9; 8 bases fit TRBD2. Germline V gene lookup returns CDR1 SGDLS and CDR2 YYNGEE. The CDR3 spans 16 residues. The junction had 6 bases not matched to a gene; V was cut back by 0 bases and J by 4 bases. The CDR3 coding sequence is TGTGCCAGCAGCGTAGGACTAGCGCTGGGGTACAATGAGCAGTTCTTC. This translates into CASSVGLALGYNEQFF.

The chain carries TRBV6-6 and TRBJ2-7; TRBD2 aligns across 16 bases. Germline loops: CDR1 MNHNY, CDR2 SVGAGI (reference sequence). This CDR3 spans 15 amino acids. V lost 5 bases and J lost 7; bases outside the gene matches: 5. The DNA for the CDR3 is TGTGCCAGCAGTCCGGGACTAGCGGGAGGGCAGGAGCAGTACTTC. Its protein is CASSPGLAGGQEQYF.

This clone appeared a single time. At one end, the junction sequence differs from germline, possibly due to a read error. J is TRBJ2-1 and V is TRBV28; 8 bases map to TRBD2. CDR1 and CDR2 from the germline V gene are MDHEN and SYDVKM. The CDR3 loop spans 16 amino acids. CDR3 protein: CASSSLAGSSYNEQLF. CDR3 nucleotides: TGTGCCAGCAGTTCCTTAGCGGGGAGCTCCTACAATGAGCAGCTCTTC. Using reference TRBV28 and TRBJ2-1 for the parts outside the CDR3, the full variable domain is DVKVTQSSRYLVKRTGEKVFLECVQDMDHENMFWYRQDPGLGLRLIYFSYDVKMKEKGDIPEGYSVSREKKERFSLILESASTNQTSMYLCASSSLAGSSYNEQLFGPGTRLTVL.

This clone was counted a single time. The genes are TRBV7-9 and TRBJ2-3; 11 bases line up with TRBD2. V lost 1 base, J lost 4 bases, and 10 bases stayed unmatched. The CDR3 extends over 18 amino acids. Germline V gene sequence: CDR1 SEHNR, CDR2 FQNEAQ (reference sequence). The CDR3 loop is CASSLEALGSGRADTQYF. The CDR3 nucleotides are TGTGCCAGCAGCTTAGAGGCCCTTGGTAGCGGGAGGGCAGATACGCAGTATTTT.

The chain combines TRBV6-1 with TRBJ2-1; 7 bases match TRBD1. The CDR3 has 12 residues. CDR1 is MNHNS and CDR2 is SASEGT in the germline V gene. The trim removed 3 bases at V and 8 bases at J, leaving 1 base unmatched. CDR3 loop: CASSDQGDEQFF. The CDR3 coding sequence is TGTGCCAGCAGTGACCAGGGGGATGAGCAGTTCTTC.

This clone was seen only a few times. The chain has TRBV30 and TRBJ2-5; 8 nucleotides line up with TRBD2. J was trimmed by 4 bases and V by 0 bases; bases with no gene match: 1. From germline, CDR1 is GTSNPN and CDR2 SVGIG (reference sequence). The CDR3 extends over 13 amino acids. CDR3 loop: CAWSVREGETQYF. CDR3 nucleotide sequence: TGTGCCTGGAGTGTACGGGAGGGAGAGACCCAGTACTTC.

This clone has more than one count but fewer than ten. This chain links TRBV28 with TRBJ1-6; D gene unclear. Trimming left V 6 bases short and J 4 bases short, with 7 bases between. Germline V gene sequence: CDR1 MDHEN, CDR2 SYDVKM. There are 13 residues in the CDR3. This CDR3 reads CASSPLYNSPLHF. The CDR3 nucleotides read TGTGCCAGCAGCCCACTGTATAATTCACCCCTCCACTTT.

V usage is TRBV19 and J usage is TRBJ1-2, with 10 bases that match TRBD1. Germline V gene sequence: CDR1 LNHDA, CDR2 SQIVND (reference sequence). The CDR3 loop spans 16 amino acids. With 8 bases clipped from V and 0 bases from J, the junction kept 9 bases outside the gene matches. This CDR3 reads CASVPGQGTANYGYTF. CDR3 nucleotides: TGTGCCAGTGTCCCGGGACAGGGGACAGCTAACTATGGCTACACCTTC.

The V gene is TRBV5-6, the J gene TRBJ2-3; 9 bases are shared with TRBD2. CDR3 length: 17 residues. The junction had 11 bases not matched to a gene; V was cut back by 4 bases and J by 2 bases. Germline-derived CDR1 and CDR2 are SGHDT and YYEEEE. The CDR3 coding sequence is TGTGCCAGCAGCCATATAGCGGGAGCGGGGGACACAGATACGCAGTATTTT. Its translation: CASSHIAGAGDTDTQYF.

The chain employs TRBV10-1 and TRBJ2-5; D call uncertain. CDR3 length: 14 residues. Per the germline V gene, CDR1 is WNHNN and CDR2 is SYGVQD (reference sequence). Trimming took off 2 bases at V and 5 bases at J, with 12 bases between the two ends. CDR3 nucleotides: TGCGCCAGCAGTGAGCAGGATCGTAGGGAGACCCAGTACTTC. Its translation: CASSEQDRRETQYF.

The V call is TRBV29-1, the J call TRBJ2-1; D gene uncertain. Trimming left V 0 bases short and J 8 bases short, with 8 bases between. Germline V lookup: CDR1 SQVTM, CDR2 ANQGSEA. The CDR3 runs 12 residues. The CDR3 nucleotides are TGCAGCGTTGAAGAGGCCGTGTATGAGCAGTTCTTC. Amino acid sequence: CSVEEAVYEQFF.

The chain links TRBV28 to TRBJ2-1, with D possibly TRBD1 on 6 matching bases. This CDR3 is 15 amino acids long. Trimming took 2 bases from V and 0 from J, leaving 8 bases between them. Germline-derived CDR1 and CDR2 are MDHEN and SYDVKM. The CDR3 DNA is TGTGCCAGCAGTTTACCGGACAGCTCCTACAATGAGCAGTTCTTC. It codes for CASSLPDSSYNEQFF.

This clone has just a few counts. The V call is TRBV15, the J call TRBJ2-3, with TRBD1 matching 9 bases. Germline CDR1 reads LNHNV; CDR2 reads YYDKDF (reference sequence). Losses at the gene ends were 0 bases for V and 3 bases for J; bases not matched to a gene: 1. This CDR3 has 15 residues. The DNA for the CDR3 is TGTGCCACCAGCAGAGACGGACAGGGGACAGATACGCAGTATTTT. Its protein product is CATSRDGQGTDTQYF.

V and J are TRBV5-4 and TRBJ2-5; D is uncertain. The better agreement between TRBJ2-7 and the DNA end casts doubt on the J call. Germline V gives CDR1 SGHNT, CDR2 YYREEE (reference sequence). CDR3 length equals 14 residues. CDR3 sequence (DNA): TGTGCCAGCAGCTCTGCGGTTCTATCCTACGAGCAGTACTTC. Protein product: CASSSAVLSYEQYF.

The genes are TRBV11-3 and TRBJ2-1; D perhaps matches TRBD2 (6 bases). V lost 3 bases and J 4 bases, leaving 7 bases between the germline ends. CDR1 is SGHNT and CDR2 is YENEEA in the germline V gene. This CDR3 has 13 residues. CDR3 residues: CASSFGGYNEQFF. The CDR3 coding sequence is TGTGCCAGCAGCTTCGGAGGGTACAATGAGCAGTTCTTC.

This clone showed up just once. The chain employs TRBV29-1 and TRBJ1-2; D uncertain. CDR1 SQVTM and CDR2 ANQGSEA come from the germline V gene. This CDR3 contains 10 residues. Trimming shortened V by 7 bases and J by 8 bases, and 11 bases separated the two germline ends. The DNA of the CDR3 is TGCAGCGCGGGTATTCGGGGCTACACCTTC. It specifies CSAGIRGYTF.

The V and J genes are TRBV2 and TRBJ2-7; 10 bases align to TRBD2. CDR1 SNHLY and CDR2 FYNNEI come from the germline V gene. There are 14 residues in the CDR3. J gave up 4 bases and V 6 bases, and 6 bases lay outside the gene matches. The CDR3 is CASRGLADLYEQYF. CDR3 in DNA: TGTGCCAGCAGAGGACTAGCGGACTTATACGAGCAGTACTTC.

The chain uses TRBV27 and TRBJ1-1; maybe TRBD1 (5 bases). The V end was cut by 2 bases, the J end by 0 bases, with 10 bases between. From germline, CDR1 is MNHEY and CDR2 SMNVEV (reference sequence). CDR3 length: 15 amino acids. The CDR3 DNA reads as TGTGCCAGCAGTTTAGACAGAGCTCTGAACACTGAAGCTTTCTTT. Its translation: CASSLDRALNTEAFF.